This T cell receptor beta chain appears in the sequencing data of a study of T cells in localized non-small cell lung cancer. Study-wide points: There was an association of higher blood T cell density with longer overall survival. A median about 56 of the top 100 tumor clones appeared in adjacent lung. Uninvolved adjacent lung showed the highest T cell clonality, exceeding tumor. Heterogeneity remains possible, as sequencing covered one tumor region only.

V lost 4 bases to trimming and J lost 4 bases, with 13 bases between them. This CDR3 is 14 amino acids long. The germline CDR1 and CDR2 sequences are MRHNA and SNTAGT. Only in-frame clones appear in the TCRdb table, and some are missing; sequencing was by immunoSEQ multiplex PCR. The sample comprises over 25,000 clones, 80% of which are singletons, and approximately 16% rests with the top ten. With respect to this clone: Its antigen is undetermined.

This clonotype was obtained from a male donor aged 60 or over with stage III squamous cell lung carcinoma. Material: peripheral blood, obtained before any cancer treatment. The V call is TRBV6-4, the J call TRBJ1-1, with D maybe TRBD1 (6 bases). DNA of the CDR3: TGTGCCAGCAGTGTGGGGGGGCCGGGCACTGAAGCTTTCTTT. Translation: CASSVGGPGTEAFF.